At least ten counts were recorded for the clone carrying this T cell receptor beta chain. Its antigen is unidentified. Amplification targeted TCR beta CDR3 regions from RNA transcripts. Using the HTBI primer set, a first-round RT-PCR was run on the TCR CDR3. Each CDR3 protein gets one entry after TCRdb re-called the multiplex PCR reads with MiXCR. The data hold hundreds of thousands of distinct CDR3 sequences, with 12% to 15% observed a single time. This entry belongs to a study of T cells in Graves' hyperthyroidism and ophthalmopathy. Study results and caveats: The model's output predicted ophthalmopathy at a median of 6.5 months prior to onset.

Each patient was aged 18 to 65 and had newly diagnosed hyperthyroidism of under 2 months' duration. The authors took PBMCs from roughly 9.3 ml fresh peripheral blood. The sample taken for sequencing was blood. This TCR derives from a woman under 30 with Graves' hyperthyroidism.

CDR3 bases: TGTGCCAGCAGCTTATTCGGGCTAGCGACAGATACGCAGTATTTT. As protein: CASSLFGLATDTQYF. The rearrangement joins TRBV7-2 to TRBJ2-3; weak D call: TRBD2 (6 bases). CDR1 SGHTA and CDR2 FQGNSA come from the germline V gene. The CDR3 loop spans 15 amino acids. Trimming stripped 2 bases from V and 3 bases from J, with 12 bases between.